The rows below give T cell receptor beta chains drawn from one sample of a study of blood T cell repertoires in COVID-19. Some clones are missing from TCRdb's copy, which holds only in-frame ones; the method was immunoSEQ multiplex PCR. Here the sample spans roughly 450,000 clones, about nine tenths being singletons. The sequencing input was PBMCs or T cells enriched from blood (not recorded which). Source of these receptors: a man younger than 35 who had recovered from COVID-19. CDR3s include the opening cysteine and the closing phenylalanine or tryptophan. The D gene is left open where the match is weak. Clone size is shown for a subset of rows, as once, few, many or a class of expanded clone.

size	V	J	D	CDR3	DNA
.	TRBV9	TRBJ2-7	TRBD1	CASSAWTGSYEQYF	TGTGCCAGCAGCGCCTGGACAGGCTCCTACGAGCAGTACTTC
.	TRBV3-1/TRBV3-2	TRBJ2-5	TRBD2	CASSPGLATETQYF	TGTGCCAGCAGCCCGGGACTAGCGACCGAGACCCAGTACTTC
.	TRBV4-1	TRBJ2-2	.	CASSQESGGIGGELFF	TGCGCCAGCAGCCAAGAATCAGGTGGCATTGGCGGGGAGCTGTTTTTT
.	TRBV5-4	TRBJ1-2	.	CASSFPPGRGYGYTF	TGTGCCAGCAGCTTCCCCCCGGGCAGGGGCTATGGCTACACCTTC
.	TRBV13	TRBJ1-2	TRBD1	CASSPGGNYGYTF	TGTGCCAGCAGCCCAGGGGGTAACTATGGCTACACCTTC
.	TRBV7-9	TRBJ2-2	.	CASSSHPEVAVNTGELFF	TGTGCCAGCAGCTCCCACCCTGAGGTGGCCGTGAACACCGGGGAGCTGTTTTTT
once	TRBV3-1/TRBV3-2	TRBJ1-5	.	CASSQDGRKNQPQHF	TGTGCCAGCAGCCAAGATGGGAGGAAAAATCAGCCCCAGCATTTT
.	TRBV10-3	TRBJ1-5	.	CATWAPGGGNQPQHF	TGTGCCACCTGGGCTCCGGGAGGTGGCAATCAGCCCCAGCATTTT
once	TRBV19	TRBJ1-4	.	CASRGGFVGTNEKLFF	TGTGCCAGTAGAGGAGGGTTCGTCGGAACTAATGAAAAACTGTTTTTT
.	TRBV13	TRBJ1-1	.	CASSFSGGDSRAFF	TGTGCCAGCAGTTTTAGCGGCGGGGATAGTCGAGCTTTCTTT
.	TRBV30	TRBJ1-2	TRBD1	CAWSTGQLYGYTF	TGTGCCTGGAGCACGGGACAGCTCTATGGCTACACCTTC